A selection of T cell receptor beta chains follows, all from one sample in a study of CD8 T cells in Susac syndrome. MiXCR, applied by TCRdb to the immunoSEQ multiplex PCR reads, yields one record per CDR3 protein. This sample has about 100,000 distinct CDR3 sequences, with approximately 95% found just once. Sequenced input: CD8+ T cells from PBMCs. The receptors here all came from a human donor with Susac syndrome. The CDR3 runs from the conserved cysteine through the conserved F or W. D genes are given only for firm matches. Part of the rows lack a size; the others show once, few, many or a class for expanded clones.

v_call: TRBV7-9; d_call: TRBD2; j_call: TRBJ2-5; clone_size: once; cdr3_nt: TGTGCCAGCAGCTTAGGACTAGCGGAGGCGGAGACCCAGTACTTC; cdr3_aa: CASSLGLAEAETQYF
v_call: TRBV20-1; d_call: NA; j_call: TRBJ2-5; clone_size: once; cdr3_nt: TGCAGTGCTGGGGAGATTACAGGGTGGGAGACCCAGTACTTC; cdr3_aa: CSAGEITGWETQYF
v_call: TRBV24-1; d_call: TRBD2; j_call: TRBJ2-1; clone_size: NA; cdr3_nt: TGTGCCACCCCTAAGGCTAGCGGAATGAGGGAAAATGAGCAGTTCTTC; cdr3_aa: CATPKASGMRENEQFF
v_call: TRBV2; d_call: TRBD1; j_call: TRBJ2-7; clone_size: NA; cdr3_nt: TGTGCCAGCAGTGACCCGGGACAGCCCTCCTCCTACGAGCAGTACTTC; cdr3_aa: CASSDPGQPSSYEQYF
v_call: TRBV7-9; d_call: NA; j_call: TRBJ2-6; clone_size: once; cdr3_nt: TGTGCCAGCAACAACCGGAGGACAGACCTCCTCTCTGGGGCCAACGTCCTGACTTTC; cdr3_aa: CASNNRRTDLLSGANVLTF
v_call: TRBV10-3; d_call: NA; j_call: TRBJ1-5; clone_size: NA; cdr3_nt: TGTGCCACCAATACAGAAGGCGGCAATCAGCCCCAGCATTTT; cdr3_aa: CATNTEGGNQPQHF
v_call: TRBV7-3; d_call: TRBD2; j_call: TRBJ2-7; clone_size: NA; cdr3_nt: TGTGCCAGCAGCTTACCTAGCGGGATGGTCCCCAACTCCTACGAGCAGTACTTC; cdr3_aa: CASSLPSGMVPNSYEQYF
v_call: TRBV7-9; d_call: TRBD1; j_call: TRBJ2-5; clone_size: NA; cdr3_nt: TGTGCCAGCAGCCTGACAGGGGGCCTTTCTGAGACCCAGTACTTC; cdr3_aa: CASSLTGGLSETQYF
v_call: TRBV9; d_call: TRBD2; j_call: TRBJ2-1; clone_size: NA; cdr3_nt: TGTGCCAGCAGCAGCCGGACTAGCGGGGATGAGCAGTTCTTC; cdr3_aa: CASSSRTSGDEQFF
v_call: TRBV13; d_call: TRBD2; j_call: TRBJ2-7; clone_size: NA; cdr3_nt: TGTGCCAGCAGCCCGGGACTAGCGGGGGTAGAGCAGTACTTC; cdr3_aa: CASSPGLAGVEQYF
v_call: TRBV9; d_call: NA; j_call: TRBJ2-1; clone_size: NA; cdr3_nt: TGTGCCAGCAGCGTAAGTGTAAGCTCCTACAATGAGCAGTTCTTC; cdr3_aa: CASSVSVSSYNEQFF
v_call: TRBV6-4; d_call: TRBD2; j_call: TRBJ2-3; clone_size: NA; cdr3_nt: TGTGCCAGCAGTGACTCGACTAGCGGGGTCACAGATACGCAGTATTTT; cdr3_aa: CASSDSTSGVTDTQYF
v_call: TRBV27; d_call: NA; j_call: TRBJ1-3; clone_size: NA; cdr3_nt: TGTGCCAGTGGGACCTCCGGAAACACCATATATTTT; cdr3_aa: CASGTSGNTIYF
v_call: TRBV9; d_call: TRBD2; j_call: TRBJ2-5; clone_size: NA; cdr3_nt: TGTGCCAGCAGCGTTGGGACTAGCGCCACCATCCTAAGGGAGACCCAGTACTTC; cdr3_aa: CASSVGTSATILRETQYF
v_call: TRBV29-1; d_call: TRBD1; j_call: TRBJ1-1; clone_size: NA; cdr3_nt: TGCAGCGTTGGTGACAGGGGGATGCGTCGCACTGAAGCTTTCTTT; cdr3_aa: CSVGDRGMRRTEAFF
v_call: TRBV29-1; d_call: TRBD2; j_call: TRBJ2-3; clone_size: NA; cdr3_nt: TGCAGCGTAAAGACTAGCGGGCGGTATACAGATACGCAGTATTTT; cdr3_aa: CSVKTSGRYTDTQYF
v_call: TRBV12-3/TRBV12-4; d_call: TRBD1; j_call: TRBJ2-2; clone_size: NA; cdr3_nt: TGTGCCAGCAGCACGGGACAGGGGGCGAGGACCGGGGAGCTGTTTTTT; cdr3_aa: CASSTGQGARTGELFF
v_call: TRBV2; d_call: NA; j_call: TRBJ2-1; clone_size: NA; cdr3_nt: TGTGCCAGCAGTGAACTACTGGGATACAATGAGCAGTTCTTC; cdr3_aa: CASSELLGYNEQFF